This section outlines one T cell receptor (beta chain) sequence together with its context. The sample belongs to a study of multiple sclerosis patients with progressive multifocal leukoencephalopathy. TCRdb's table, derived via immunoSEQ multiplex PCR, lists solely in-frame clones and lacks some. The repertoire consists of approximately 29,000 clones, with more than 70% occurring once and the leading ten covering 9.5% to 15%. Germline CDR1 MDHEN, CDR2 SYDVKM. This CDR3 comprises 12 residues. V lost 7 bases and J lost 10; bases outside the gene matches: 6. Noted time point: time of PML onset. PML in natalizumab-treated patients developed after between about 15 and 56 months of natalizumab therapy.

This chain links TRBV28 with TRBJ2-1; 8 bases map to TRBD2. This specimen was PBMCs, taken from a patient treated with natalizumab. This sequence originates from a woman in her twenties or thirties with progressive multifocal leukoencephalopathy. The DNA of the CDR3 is TGTGCCAGCACGCCGGGAGGGCGAGAGCAGTTCTTC. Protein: CASTPGGREQFF.